Each of the 17 T cell receptor beta chains below was sequenced from the same sample in a study of T cell responses to AZD1222 COVID-19 vaccine. Sequenced by immunoSEQ multiplex PCR; TCRdb stores in-frame clones only, minus some. The sample consists of about 120,000 clones, less than 95% of them appearing once. Sequenced here: peripheral blood, sampled on day 0 of AZD1222 vaccination. The source is an adult in good health.

The chain couples TRBV28 to TRBJ1-4, with TRBD1 matching 7 bases. CDR1 and CDR2 from the germline V gene are MDHEN and SYDVKM. The CDR3 has 14 amino acids. J gave up 7 bases and V 3 bases, and 5 bases lay outside the gene matches. CDR3 region: CASSFARGGEKLFF. The CDR3 DNA follows: TGTGCCAGCAGTTTCGCCAGGGGGGGTGAAAAACTGTTTTTT.

V and J are TRBV12-3 or TRBV12-4 and TRBJ2-2; a weak D match, TRBD1 (7 bases). Trimming stripped 4 bases from V and 6 bases from J, with 9 bases between. This CDR3 has 13 residues. CDR3 loop: CASSSRGAGELFF. The CDR3, as DNA: TGTGCCAGCAGTTCCAGGGGGGCCGGGGAGCTGTTTTTT.

In its sample, this clone was seen a few times. The CDR3 loop reads CASRTGVFSGNTIYF. CDR3 DNA: TGTGCCAGCAGGACAGGGGTTTTCTCTGGAAACACCATATATTTT. V and J are TRBV2 and TRBJ1-3, with TRBD1 matching over 8 bases. This CDR3 is 15 amino acids long. CDR1 is SNHLY, CDR2 FYNNEI, per germline. V lost 6 bases to trimming and J lost 0 bases; unmatched junction nucleotides: 4.

The chain employs TRBV18 and TRBJ2-1, with 15 nucleotides matching TRBD2. Per germline, CDR1 KGHSH and CDR2 LQKENI. After removal of 3 bases from V and 9 bases from J, the junction contained 12 bases not matched to a gene. CDR3 length equals 18 residues. CDR3 protein: CASSPLTGLAGGRGEQFF. The CDR3 DNA follows: TGTGCCAGCTCACCCCTAACCGGACTAGCGGGGGGGCGAGGTGAGCAGTTCTTC.

DNA for the CDR3: TGTGCCAGCAGTCCCCGGACAGGGGGAAATGAAAAACTGTTTTTT. This translates into CASSPRTGGNEKLFF. The rearrangement uses TRBV28 and TRBJ1-4, with 10 bases that match TRBD1. The CDR3 totals 15 residues. Germline V gives CDR1 MDHEN, CDR2 SYDVKM. V was clipped by 5 bases and J by 5 bases; unmatched bases: 5.

The chain couples TRBV6-5 to TRBJ2-1; unclear D gene. Germline lookup yields CDR1 MNHEY and CDR2 SVGAGI. V was shortened by 4 bases and J by 5 bases, with 3 bases between the two germline ends. CDR3 length: 11 amino acids. CDR3 region: CASSSDNEQFF. The CDR3 region has the DNA TGTGCCAGCAGTTCGGACAATGAGCAGTTCTTC.

V gene TRBV23-1 combines with J gene TRBJ1-5; D may be TRBD1 (6 bases). TRBV23-1 is an ORF, and what it does is uncertain. This CDR3 has 15 residues. V lost 6 bases, J lost 7 bases, and 19 bases lay in between. The CDR3 sequence is CASSRGSGTGQPQHF. CDR3 in DNA: TGCGCCAGCAGCAGAGGGTCAGGAACAGGGCAGCCCCAGCATTTT.

The chain carries TRBV6-4 and TRBJ2-3; either TRBD1 or TRBD2 may fit D (5 bases each). CDR3 length equals 14 residues. V lost 8 bases and J lost 1, with 13 bases in between. CDR1 and CDR2 from the germline V gene are MRHNA and SNTAGT. The CDR3 loop reads CASSDTGRTDTQYF. The CDR3 region has the DNA TGTGCCAGCTCTGACACGGGACGCACAGATACGCAGTATTTT.

This rearrangement joins TRBV4-1 to TRBJ2-5; D is perhaps TRBD2 (5 bases). Trimming cost V 3 bases and J 1 base, with 12 bases left between them. Germline V gene data show CDR1 as MGHRA and CDR2 as YSYEKL. The CDR3 runs 15 residues. The CDR3 DNA is TGCGCCAGCAGCCATTCTCCGCGGGCCCAAGAGACCCAGTACTTC. Amino acids: CASSHSPRAQETQYF.

The J gene is TRBJ2-1, the V gene TRBV9, with D unclear. This CDR3 is 12 amino acids long. V gave up 6 bases and J gave up 7 bases, with 11 bases separating them. The germline V gene encodes CDR1 SGDLS and CDR2 YYNGEE. This chain's CDR3 is CASTSDGNEQFF. CDR3 sequence (DNA): TGTGCCAGCACCTCGGACGGGAATGAGCAGTTCTTC. Full variable domain (missing parts from reference TRBV9 and TRBJ2-1): DSGVTQTPKHLITATGQRVTLRCSPRSGDLSVYWYQQSLDQGLQFLIQYYNGEERAKGNILERFSAQQFPDLHSELNLSSLELGDSALYFCASTSDGNEQFFGPGTRLTVL.

This chain connects TRBV27 to TRBJ1-2; 7 nucleotides match TRBD1. CDR3 length equals 15 residues. V was clipped by 3 bases and J by 4 bases; unmatched bases: 8. CDR1 MNHEY and CDR2 SMNVEV come from the germline V gene (reference sequence). This CDR3 is CASSLVEGAIYGYTF. The CDR3 DNA is TGTGCCAGCAGTTTGGTGGAGGGGGCCATCTATGGCTACACCTTC.

The chain uses TRBV6-5 and TRBJ2-4; no clear D. The CDR3 length is 15 residues. Trimming pared 5 bases from V and 1 base from J, leaving 12 bases between. Germline CDR1 MNHEY, CDR2 SVGAGI. CDR3 sequence: CASSSSSRAKNIQYF. The CDR3, as DNA: TGTGCCAGCAGTAGCTCGAGCAGGGCCAAAAACATTCAGTACTTC.

The J gene is TRBJ2-1, the V gene TRBV5-4, with 8 positions matching TRBD2. V lost 7 bases and J lost 2; bases outside the gene matches: 5. This CDR3 comprises 14 residues. CDR1 and CDR2 (germline): SGHNT, YYREEE (reference sequence). CDR3 sequence (DNA): TGTGCCAGCCAACCAGCGGGGGCCTACAATGAGCAGTTCTTC. Its protein product is CASQPAGAYNEQFF.

The chain joins TRBV11-3 to TRBJ1-1; D may be TRBD1 (5 bases). Germline V gene lookup returns CDR1 SGHNT and CDR2 YENEEA. The CDR3 is made up of 13 amino acids. V was trimmed by 1 base and J by 5 bases, leaving 8 bases between them. The CDR3 is CASSLVRGTEAFF. In nucleotides, the CDR3 is TGTGCCAGCAGCTTAGTACGGGGGACTGAAGCTTTCTTT.

V is TRBV7-9 and J is TRBJ1-4; TRBD1 is a possible D gene (6 bases). The V gene's germline CDR1 is SEHNR and CDR2 FQNEAQ (reference sequence). CDR3 length: 14 residues. The V gene lost 6 bases and the J gene lost 4 bases, with 12 bases spanning the gap. The CDR3 sequence: CASRKGVNNEKLFF. The CDR3 DNA follows: TGTGCCAGCAGAAAGGGGGTGAATAATGAAAAACTGTTTTTT.

The rearrangement uses TRBV19 and TRBJ2-2; the D gene is possibly TRBD2 (5 bases). Trimming left V 3 bases short and J 2 bases short, with 10 bases between. The length of the CDR3 is 15 residues. Looked up from germline, CDR1 is LNHDA and CDR2 is SQIVND (reference sequence). CDR3 sequence reads: CASSIRGVNTGELFF. DNA for the CDR3: TGTGCCAGTAGTATTCGGGGAGTTAACACCGGGGAGCTGTTTTTT.

This chain's CDR3 is CASSFGGPGYGYTF. The CDR3 DNA follows: TGTGCCAGCAGTTTCGGGGGGCCGGGGTATGGCTACACCTTC. The chain joins TRBV28 to TRBJ1-2, with a tentative D call TRBD1 (6 bases). The germline CDR1 and CDR2 sequences are MDHEN and SYDVKM. The CDR3 runs 14 residues. The V end lost 3 bases, the J end lost 5 bases, and 13 bases lay between the germline ends.